These 3 T cell receptor beta chains were all obtained from the same sample, sequenced in a study of spatial heterogeneity in lung cancer. TCRdb re-called the 5' RACE reads through MiXCR, storing one row per CDR3 protein. Counted here are about 11,000 distinct CDR3 sequences, about 6% occurring once; the ten biggest clones make up about 26%. The time point was: sample taken at primary tumor resection. The material was PBMCs, obtained at surgery. All receptors derive from a male donor with early-stage non-small cell lung cancer.

This clonotype was recorded many times. The chain employs TRBV9 and TRBJ2-5; TRBD2 agrees at 14 bases. This CDR3 has 17 residues. CDR1 is SGDLS, CDR2 YYNGEE, per germline. Trimming took 0 bases from V and 1 from J; bases not matched to a gene: 2. The DNA for the CDR3 is TGTGCCAGCAGCGTAGGCGGGACTAGCGGGGGCCAAGAGACCCAGTACTTC. This encodes CASSVGGTSGGQETQYF.

The V call is TRBV4-1, the J call TRBJ2-2; the match to TRBD2 covers 7 bases. Looked up from germline, CDR1 is MGHRA and CDR2 is YSYEKL. V gave up 4 bases and J gave up 6 bases; unmatched junction bases: 11. This CDR3 is built from 16 residues. CDR3 protein: CASSPAMGRAPGELFF. The CDR3 DNA is TGCGCCAGCAGCCCAGCTATGGGGAGGGCCCCCGGGGAGCTGTTTTTT.

This clonotype was detected a few times. The CDR3 sequence is CASSLKTSGHKNIQYF. DNA of the CDR3: TGTGCCAGCAGCTTAAAGACTAGCGGGCATAAAAACATTCAGTACTTC. The chain has TRBV7-9 and TRBJ2-4, with 10 bases lining up with TRBD2. Unmatched junction bases numbered 5, after V lost 2 bases and J lost 4 bases. The CDR3 is 16 residues long. Germline V gene lookup returns CDR1 SEHNR and CDR2 FQNEAQ (reference sequence).